These T cell receptor beta chains were read from a single sample in a study of response to subunit inactivated influenza vaccine. Using its own MiXCR run on the RT-PCR reads, TCRdb lists one record per CDR3 protein. The sample consists of about 500,000 distinct CDR3 sequences, approximately 16% of them appearing once. The input for sequencing was CD4+ T cells sorted from PBMCs, taken less than 30 months after vaccination. Every receptor here comes from a man in his fifties or sixties who received an inactivated influenza vaccine. CDR3s include the opening cysteine and the closing phenylalanine or tryptophan. The order of the fields is J gene, CDR3 length, clone size, D gene, V gene, CDR3 DNA, CDR3 protein. D genes are given only for firm matches. Expanded clones get a size class; other rows say once, few or many, or leave the size out.

J gene: TRBJ2-5; CDR3 length: 14; clone size: -; D gene: -; V gene: TRBV10-3; CDR3 DNA: TGTGCCATCAGTGACGGGACGTACCAAGAGACCCAGTACTTC; CDR3 protein: CAISDGTYQETQYF
J gene: TRBJ1-1; CDR3 length: 16; clone size: -; D gene: TRBD1; V gene: TRBV5-1; CDR3 DNA: TGCGCCAGCAGCTTGGGACAGGGGGCCTTGAACACTGAAGCTTTCTTT; CDR3 protein: CASSLGQGALNTEAFF
J gene: TRBJ2-7; CDR3 length: 14; clone size: many; D gene: -; V gene: TRBV12-3/TRBV12-4; CDR3 DNA: TGTGCCAGCAGGGCGTATGGTTCCTCCTACGAGCAGTACTTC; CDR3 protein: CASRAYGSSYEQYF
J gene: TRBJ2-7; CDR3 length: 18; clone size: many; D gene: -; V gene: TRBV20-1; CDR3 DNA: TGCAGTGCTAGTATGCCGGGAGGGGGCTGGGGACCGTCCTACGAGCAGTACTTC; CDR3 protein: CSASMPGGGWGPSYEQYF
J gene: TRBJ2-2; CDR3 length: 13; clone size: few; D gene: -; V gene: TRBV3-1; CDR3 DNA: TGTGCCAGCAGCCAAGTCGCACCCGGGGAGCTGTTTTTT; CDR3 protein: CASSQVAPGELFF
J gene: TRBJ2-7; CDR3 length: 16; clone size: few; D gene: TRBD1; V gene: TRBV7-2; CDR3 DNA: TGTGCCAGCAGCTTAGGACAGGGGAGTTTAGTCTACGAGCAGTACTTC; CDR3 protein: CASSLGQGSLVYEQYF
J gene: TRBJ2-5; CDR3 length: 19; clone size: -; D gene: TRBD2; V gene: TRBV11-1; CDR3 DNA: TGTGCCAGCAGCTTAGTGCGGGTGATGGCTAGCGGGAGGCGAGAGACCCAGTACTTC; CDR3 protein: CASSLVRVMASGRRETQYF
J gene: TRBJ2-3; CDR3 length: 13; clone size: -; D gene: TRBD2; V gene: TRBV20-1; CDR3 DNA: TGCAGTGCCAGACTAGCGGGATCTGATACGCAGTATTTT; CDR3 protein: CSARLAGSDTQYF
J gene: TRBJ2-1; CDR3 length: 12; clone size: -; D gene: -; V gene: TRBV29-1; CDR3 DNA: TGCAGCGTTGAAGGGGGCGGGCTTGAGCAGTTCTTC; CDR3 protein: CSVEGGGLEQFF
J gene: TRBJ2-5; CDR3 length: 15; clone size: -; D gene: TRBD1; V gene: TRBV15; CDR3 DNA: TGTGCCACCAGCAGAGAGGACAGGGGGCCAGAGACCCAGTACTTC; CDR3 protein: CATSREDRGPETQYF
J gene: TRBJ2-1; CDR3 length: 17; clone size: few; D gene: TRBD2; V gene: TRBV28; CDR3 DNA: TGTGCCAGCAGTTTCCCCCTTGGGGGAGGGTGGGACAATGAGCAGTTCTTC; CDR3 protein: CASSFPLGGGWDNEQFF
J gene: TRBJ2-4; CDR3 length: 14; clone size: many; D gene: -; V gene: TRBV12-3/TRBV12-4; CDR3 DNA: TGTGCCAGCAGTTTGGGGAGGCTAGAAAACATTCAGTACTTC; CDR3 protein: CASSLGRLENIQYF
J gene: TRBJ2-1; CDR3 length: 12; clone size: many; D gene: -; V gene: TRBV20-1; CDR3 DNA: TGCAGTGCTAGAGATGGGGGCCGTGAGCAGTTCTTC; CDR3 protein: CSARDGGREQFF
J gene: TRBJ2-1; CDR3 length: 14; clone size: many; D gene: TRBD2; V gene: TRBV20-1; CDR3 DNA: TGCAGTGCTAGAGATCTAGCGGGTGACAATGAGCAGTTCTTC; CDR3 protein: CSARDLAGDNEQFF